The following is a T cell receptor beta chain sequence with its context. These data come from a study of blood T cell repertoires in COVID-19. Overall study context: Acute and convalescent COVID-19 samples came from the United States, Italy and Spain. Sources were T cells, B-cell-depleted T cells, or PBMCs; the material itself was cDNA or gDNA.

V gave up 3 bases and J gave up 10 bases, with 13 bases separating them. The V gene's germline CDR1 is KGHSH and CDR2 LQKENI. This CDR3 contains 14 residues. TCRdb's copy holds only in-frame clones and misses some; the assay was immunoSEQ multiplex PCR. The data show about 200,000 clones, with approximately 80% seen just once and under 30% held by the top ten. This sequence joins TRBV18 and TRBJ1-6; D is perhaps TRBD1 (5 bases). Sequenced: peripheral blood. The receptor was isolated from a man aged 35 to 55 with acute or convalescent COVID-19. The CDR3 loop is CASSPQGARSPLHF. In nucleotides, the CDR3 is TGTGCCAGCTCACCTCAAGGGGCGCGGTCACCCCTCCACTTT.